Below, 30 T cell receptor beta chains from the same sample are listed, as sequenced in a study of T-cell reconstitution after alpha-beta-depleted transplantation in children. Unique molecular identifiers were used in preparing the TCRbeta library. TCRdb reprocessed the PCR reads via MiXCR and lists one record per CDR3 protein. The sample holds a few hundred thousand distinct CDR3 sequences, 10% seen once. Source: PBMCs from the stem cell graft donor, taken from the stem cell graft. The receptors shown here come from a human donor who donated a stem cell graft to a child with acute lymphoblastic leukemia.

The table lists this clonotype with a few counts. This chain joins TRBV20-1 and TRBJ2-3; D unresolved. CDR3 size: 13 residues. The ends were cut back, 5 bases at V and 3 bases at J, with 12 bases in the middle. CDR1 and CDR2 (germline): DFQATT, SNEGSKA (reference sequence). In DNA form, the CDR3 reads TGCAGTGCTGGTCTTCGAATTACAGATACGCAGTATTTT. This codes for CSAGLRITDTQYF.

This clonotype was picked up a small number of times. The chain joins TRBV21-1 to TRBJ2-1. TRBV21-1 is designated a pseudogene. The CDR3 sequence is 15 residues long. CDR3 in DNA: TGTGCCAGCAGCATCCGGCTTACTTCCTACAATGAGCAGTTCTTC. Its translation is CASSIRLTSYNEQFF.

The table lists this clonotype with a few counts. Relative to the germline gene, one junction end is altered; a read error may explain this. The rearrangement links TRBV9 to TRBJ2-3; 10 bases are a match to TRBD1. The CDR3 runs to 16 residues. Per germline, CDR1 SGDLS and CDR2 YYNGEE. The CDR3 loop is CVSSVAGQGSTDTQYF. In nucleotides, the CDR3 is TGTGTCAGCAGCGTAGCGGGACAGGGGAGCACAGATACGCAGTATTTT. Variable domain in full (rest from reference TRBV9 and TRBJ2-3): DSGVTQTPKHLITATGQRVTLRCSPRSGDLSVYWYQQSLDQGLQFLIQYYNGEERAKGNILERFSAQQFPDLHSELNLSSLELGDSALYFCVSSVAGQGSTDTQYFGPGTRLTVL.

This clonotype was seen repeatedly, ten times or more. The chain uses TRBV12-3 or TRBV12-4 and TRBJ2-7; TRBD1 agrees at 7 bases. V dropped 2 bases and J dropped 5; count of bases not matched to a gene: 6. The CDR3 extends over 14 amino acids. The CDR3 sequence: CASSLRSRGNEQYF. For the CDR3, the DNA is TGTGCCAGCAGTTTACGGTCCAGGGGGAACGAGCAGTACTTC.

CDR3 sequence: CASSEAANTGELFF. The CDR3 DNA is TGTGCCAGCAGTGAGGCGGCGAACACCGGGGAGCTGTTTTTT. This chain joins TRBV2 and TRBJ2-2; D not certain. The V and J ends lost 3 bases and 0 bases respectively, with 5 bases between them. The CDR3 contains 14 residues. The germline V gene encodes CDR1 SNHLY and CDR2 FYNNEI.

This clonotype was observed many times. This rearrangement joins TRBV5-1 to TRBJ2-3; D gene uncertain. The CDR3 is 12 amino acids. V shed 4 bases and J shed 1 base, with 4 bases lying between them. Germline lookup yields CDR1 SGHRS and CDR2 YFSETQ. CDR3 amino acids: CASSVGTDTQYF. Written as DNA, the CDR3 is TGCGCCAGCAGCGTCGGCACAGATACGCAGTATTTT.

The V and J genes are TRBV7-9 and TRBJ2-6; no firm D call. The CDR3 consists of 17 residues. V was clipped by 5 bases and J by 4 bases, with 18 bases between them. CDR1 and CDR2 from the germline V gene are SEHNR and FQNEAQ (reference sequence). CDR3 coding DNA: TGTGCCAGCAGCCACACCAAGACGGGTCGAGGGGCCAACGTCCTGACTTTC. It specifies CASSHTKTGRGANVLTF. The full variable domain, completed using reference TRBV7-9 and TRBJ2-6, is DTGVSQNPRHKITKRGQNVTFRCDPISEHNRLYWYRQTLGQGPEFLTYFQNEAQLEKSRLLSDRFSAERPKGSFSTLEIQRTEQGDSAMYLCASSHTKTGRGANVLTFGAGSRLTVL.

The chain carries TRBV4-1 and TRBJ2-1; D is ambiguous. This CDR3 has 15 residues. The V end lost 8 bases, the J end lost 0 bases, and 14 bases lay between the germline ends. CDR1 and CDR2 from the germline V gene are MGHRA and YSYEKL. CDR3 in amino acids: CASSGPASSYNEQFF. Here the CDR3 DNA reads TGCGCCAGCTCCGGACCCGCTAGCTCCTACAATGAGCAGTTCTTC.

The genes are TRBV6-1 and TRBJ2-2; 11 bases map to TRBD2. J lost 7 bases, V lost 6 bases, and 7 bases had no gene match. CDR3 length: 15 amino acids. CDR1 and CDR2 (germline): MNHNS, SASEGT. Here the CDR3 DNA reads TGTGCCAGCAGAGTAGCGGGAGGGCTGGGCGGGGAGCTGTTTTTT. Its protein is CASRVAGGLGGELFF.

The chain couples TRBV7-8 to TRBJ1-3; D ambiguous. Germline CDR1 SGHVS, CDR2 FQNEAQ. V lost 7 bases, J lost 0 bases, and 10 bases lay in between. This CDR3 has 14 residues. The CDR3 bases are TGTGCCAGCATGGCGTCAGCCTCTGGAAACACCATATATTTT. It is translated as CASMASASGNTIYF.

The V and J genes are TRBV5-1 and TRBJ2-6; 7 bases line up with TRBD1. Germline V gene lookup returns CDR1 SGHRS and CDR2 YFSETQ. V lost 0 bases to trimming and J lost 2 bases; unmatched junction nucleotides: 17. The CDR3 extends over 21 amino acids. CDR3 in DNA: TGCGCCAGCAGCTTGGAAGTCCCCCGACAGGGAGAAGGTACTGGGGCCAACGTCCTGACTTTC. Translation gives CASSLEVPRQGEGTGANVLTF.

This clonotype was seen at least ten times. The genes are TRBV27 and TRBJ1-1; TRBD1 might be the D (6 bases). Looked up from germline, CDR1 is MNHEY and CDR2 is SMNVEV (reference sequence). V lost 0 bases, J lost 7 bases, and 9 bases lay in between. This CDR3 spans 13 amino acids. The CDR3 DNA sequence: TGTGCCAGCAGTTTATCAAGGGGGGATGAAGCTTTCTTT. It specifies CASSLSRGDEAFF.

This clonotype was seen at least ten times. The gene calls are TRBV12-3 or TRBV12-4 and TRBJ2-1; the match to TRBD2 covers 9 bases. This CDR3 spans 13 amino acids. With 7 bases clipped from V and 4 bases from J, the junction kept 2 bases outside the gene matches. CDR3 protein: CASTSGTYNEQFF. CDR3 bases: TGTGCCAGCACTAGCGGGACATACAATGAGCAGTTCTTC.

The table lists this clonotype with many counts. The CDR3 loop reads CASSLSGTGRFKNIQYF. Written as DNA, the CDR3 is TGTGCCAGCAGTTTATCTGGGACAGGGAGATTCAAAAACATTCAGTACTTC. The chain recombines TRBV12-3 or TRBV12-4 with TRBJ2-4; 9 bases align to TRBD1. CDR3 size: 17 residues. J lost 3 bases, V lost 2 bases, and 8 bases had no gene match.

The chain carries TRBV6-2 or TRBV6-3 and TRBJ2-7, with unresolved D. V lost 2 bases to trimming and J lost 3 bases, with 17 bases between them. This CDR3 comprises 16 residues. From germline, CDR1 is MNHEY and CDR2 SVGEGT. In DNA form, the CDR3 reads TGTGCCAGCAGTTACCCCGGAATTGGGGTGGGCTACGAGCAGTACTTC. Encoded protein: CASSYPGIGVGYEQYF.

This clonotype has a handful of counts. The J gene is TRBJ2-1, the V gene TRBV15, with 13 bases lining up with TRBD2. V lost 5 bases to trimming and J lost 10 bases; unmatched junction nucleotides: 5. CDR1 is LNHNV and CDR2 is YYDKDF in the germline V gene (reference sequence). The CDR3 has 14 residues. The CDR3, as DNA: TGTGCCACCAGCGGGACTAGCGGGATAGGCGAGCAGTTCTTC. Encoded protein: CATSGTSGIGEQFF. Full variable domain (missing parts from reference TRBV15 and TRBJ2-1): DAMVIQNPRYQVTQFGKPVTLSCSQTLNHNVMYWYQQKSSQAPKLLFHYYDKDFNNEADTPDNFQSRRPNTSFCFLDIRSPGLGDTAMYLCATSGTSGIGEQFFGPGTRLTVL.

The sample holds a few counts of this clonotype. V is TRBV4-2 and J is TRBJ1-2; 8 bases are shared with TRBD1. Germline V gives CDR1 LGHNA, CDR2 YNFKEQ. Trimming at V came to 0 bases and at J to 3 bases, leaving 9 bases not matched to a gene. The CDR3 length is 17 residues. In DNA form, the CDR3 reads TGTGCCAGCAGCCAAGAATCCCGGGACAGGAGCTACTATGGCTACACCTTC. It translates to CASSQESRDRSYYGYTF.

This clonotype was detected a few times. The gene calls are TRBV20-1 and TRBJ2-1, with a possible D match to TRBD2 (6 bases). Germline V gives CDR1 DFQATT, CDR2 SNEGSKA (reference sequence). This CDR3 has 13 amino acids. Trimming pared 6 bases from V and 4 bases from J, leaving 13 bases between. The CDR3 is CSARPTRYNEQFF. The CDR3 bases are TGCAGTGCCCGACCGACTAGATACAATGAGCAGTTCTTC.

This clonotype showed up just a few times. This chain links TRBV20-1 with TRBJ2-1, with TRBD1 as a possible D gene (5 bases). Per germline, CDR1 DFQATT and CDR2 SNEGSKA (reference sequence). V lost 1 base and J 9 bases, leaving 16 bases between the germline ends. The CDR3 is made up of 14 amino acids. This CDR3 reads CSARGQSLVGEQFF. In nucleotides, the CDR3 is TGCAGTGCTAGAGGACAGAGCTTGGTAGGTGAGCAGTTCTTC.

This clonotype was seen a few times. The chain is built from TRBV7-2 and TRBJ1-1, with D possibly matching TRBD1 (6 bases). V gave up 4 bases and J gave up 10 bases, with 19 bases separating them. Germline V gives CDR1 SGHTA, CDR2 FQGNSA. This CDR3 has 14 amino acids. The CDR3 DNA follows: TGTGCCAGCAGCTACAACAGGGCGTATGAGGTAGCTTTCTTT. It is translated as CASSYNRAYEVAFF.

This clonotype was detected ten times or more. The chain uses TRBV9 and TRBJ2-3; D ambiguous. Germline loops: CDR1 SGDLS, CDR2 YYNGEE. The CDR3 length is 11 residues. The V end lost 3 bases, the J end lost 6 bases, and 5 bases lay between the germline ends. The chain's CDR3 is CASSGRDTQYF. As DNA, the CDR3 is TGTGCCAGCAGCGGCCGGGATACGCAGTATTTT.

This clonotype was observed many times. CDR3 in amino acids: CASSEVAFTDTQYF. CDR3 coding DNA: TGTGCCAGCAGTGAAGTTGCTTTCACAGATACGCAGTATTTT. V is TRBV25-1 and J is TRBJ2-3; no reliable D call. Looked up from germline, CDR1 is MGHDK and CDR2 is SYGVNS. The V gene lost 2 bases and the J gene lost 2 bases, with 8 bases spanning the gap. There are 14 residues in the CDR3.

CDR3 nucleotide sequence: TGCGCCAGCAGCAGACCGGGACAGGGGGCAAATGAAGCTTTCTTT. Translation: CASSRPGQGANEAFF. The V and J genes are TRBV5-1 and TRBJ1-1; 12 bases line up with TRBD1. CDR1 SGHRS and CDR2 YFSETQ come from the germline V gene. Germline trimming cut 4 bases from V and 7 bases from J; bases unmatched to any gene: 8. The CDR3 totals 15 residues.

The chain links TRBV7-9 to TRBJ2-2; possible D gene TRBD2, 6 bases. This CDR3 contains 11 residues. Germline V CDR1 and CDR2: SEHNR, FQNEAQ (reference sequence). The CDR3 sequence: CVSEGPGELFF. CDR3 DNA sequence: TGTGTCTCGGAGGGGCCCGGGGAGCTGTTTTTT.

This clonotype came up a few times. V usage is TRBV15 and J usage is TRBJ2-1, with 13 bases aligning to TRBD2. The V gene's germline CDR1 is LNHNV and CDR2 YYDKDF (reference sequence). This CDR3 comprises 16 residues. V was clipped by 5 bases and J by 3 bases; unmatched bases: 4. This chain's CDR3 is CATSPGLAGDYNEQFF. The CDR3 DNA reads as TGTGCCACCAGCCCCGGACTAGCGGGAGACTACAATGAGCAGTTCTTC.

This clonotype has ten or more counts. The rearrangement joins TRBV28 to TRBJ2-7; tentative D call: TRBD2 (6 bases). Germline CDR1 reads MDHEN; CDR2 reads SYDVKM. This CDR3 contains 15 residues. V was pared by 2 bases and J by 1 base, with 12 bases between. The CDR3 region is CASSLGGTTSYEQYF. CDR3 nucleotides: TGTGCCAGCAGTTTAGGGGGGACCACTTCCTACGAGCAGTACTTC. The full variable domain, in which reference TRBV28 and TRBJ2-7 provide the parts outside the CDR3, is DVKVTQSSRYLVKRTGEKVFLECVQDMDHENMFWYRQDPGLGLRLIYFSYDVKMKEKGDIPEGYSVSREKKERFSLILESASTNQTSMYLCASSLGGTTSYEQYFGPGTRLTVT.

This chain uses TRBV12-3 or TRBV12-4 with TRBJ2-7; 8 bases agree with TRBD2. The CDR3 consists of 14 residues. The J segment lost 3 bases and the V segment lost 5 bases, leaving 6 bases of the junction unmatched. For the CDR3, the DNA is TGTGCCAGCAGTCGATCCAGCGGGAGCTACGAGCAGTACTTC. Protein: CASSRSSGSYEQYF.

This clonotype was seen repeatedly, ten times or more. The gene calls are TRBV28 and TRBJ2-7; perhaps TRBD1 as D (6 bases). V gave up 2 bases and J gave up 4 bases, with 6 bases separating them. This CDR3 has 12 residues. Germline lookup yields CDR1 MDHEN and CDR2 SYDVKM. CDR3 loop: CASSLQGYEQYF. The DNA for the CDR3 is TGTGCCAGCAGTTTACAGGGGTACGAGCAGTACTTC.

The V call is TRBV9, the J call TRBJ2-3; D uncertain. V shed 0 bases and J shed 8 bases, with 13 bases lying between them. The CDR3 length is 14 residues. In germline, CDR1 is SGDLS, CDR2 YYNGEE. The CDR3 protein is CASSVGQPTTTQYF. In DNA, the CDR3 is TGTGCCAGCAGCGTAGGGCAGCCAACTACTACGCAGTATTTT.

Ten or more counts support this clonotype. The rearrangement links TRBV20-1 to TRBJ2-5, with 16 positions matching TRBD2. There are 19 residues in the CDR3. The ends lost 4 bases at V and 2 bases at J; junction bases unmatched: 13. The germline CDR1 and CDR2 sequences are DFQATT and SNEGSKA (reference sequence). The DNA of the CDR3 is TGCAGTGCTATCCCGGGACTAGCGGGAGGGCCCCATCAACAAGAGACCCAGTACTTC. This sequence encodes CSAIPGLAGGPHQQETQYF.